What follows are 10 T cell receptor beta chains derived from one specimen sequenced in a study of blood T cell repertoires in COVID-19. Libraries were prepared by immunoSEQ multiplex PCR; TCRdb keeps only in-frame clonotypes and omits some of them. The data contain roughly 100,000 clones, about four fifths of them singletons. The sequenced material came from peripheral blood. The source of these receptors is a woman aged 80 or over with acute or convalescent COVID-19.

This chain connects TRBV6-6 to TRBJ1-1; TRBD1 matches at 8 bases. This CDR3 has 12 residues. From germline, CDR1 is MNHNY and CDR2 SVGAGI (reference sequence). Trimming removed 4 bases from V and 10 bases from J; junction bases left unmatched: 5. CDR3 DNA: TGTGCCAGCAGTTCCGACAGGGGCATAGCTTTCTTT. Translating gives CASSSDRGIAFF.

J is TRBJ2-5 and V is TRBV28, with TRBD2 as a possible D gene (5 bases). The CDR3 length is 13 residues. Germline CDR1 is MDHEN and CDR2 is SYDVKM. V lost 9 bases to trimming and J lost 4 bases, with 15 bases between them. This CDR3 is CASRRGFRETQYF. In nucleotides, the CDR3 is TGTGCCAGTCGCCGAGGGTTTCGAGAGACCCAGTACTTC. The full variable domain, in which reference TRBV28 and TRBJ2-5 provide the parts outside the CDR3, is DVKVTQSSRYLVKRTGEKVFLECVQDMDHENMFWYRQDPGLGLRLIYFSYDVKMKEKGDIPEGYSVSREKKERFSLILESASTNQTSMYLCASRRGFRETQYFGPGTRLLVL.

This clone appeared a few times. J is TRBJ1-1 and V is TRBV12-3 or TRBV12-4; no clear D. The length of the CDR3 is 13 residues. Trimming took 3 bases from V and 2 from J, leaving 7 bases between them. The CDR3 here is CASSFRGNTEAFF. For the CDR3, the DNA is TGTGCCAGCAGTTTTCGGGGTAACACTGAAGCTTTCTTT.

This chain links TRBV7-9 with TRBJ1-2; D gene uncertain. The V end was cut by 5 bases, the J end by 4 bases, with 17 bases between. CDR1 is SEHNR and CDR2 is FQNEAQ in the germline V gene (reference sequence). This CDR3 is built from 15 residues. The CDR3 DNA sequence: TGTGCCAGCAGCCGACTCGATCCTTCCCTCTATGGCTACACCTTC. This encodes CASSRLDPSLYGYTF.

V is TRBV5-5 and J is TRBJ2-7; 7 bases are shared with TRBD1. CDR3 length: 15 residues. V shed 4 bases and J 4 bases; nucleotides not matched to a gene: 11. In germline, CDR1 is SGHKS, CDR2 YYEKEE (reference sequence). CDR3 loop: CASSVLTGDGYEQYF. The CDR3 DNA reads as TGTGCCAGCAGCGTTCTTACAGGGGATGGGTACGAGCAGTACTTC.

V gene TRBV6-2 or TRBV6-3 combines with J gene TRBJ1-5; D is unresolved. Germline CDR1 reads MNHEY; CDR2 reads SVGEGT. This CDR3 is 16 amino acids long. V gave up 0 bases and J gave up 0 bases, with 9 bases separating them. CDR3 residues: CASSYSTGYSNQPQHF. The CDR3 DNA is TGTGCCAGCAGTTACTCAACCGGTTATAGCAATCAGCCCCAGCATTTT.

The chain carries TRBV18 and TRBJ1-2; D perhaps matches TRBD1 (5 bases). Trimming pared 5 bases from V and 3 bases from J, leaving 13 bases between. The germline gives CDR1 KGHSH, CDR2 LQKENI. The CDR3 length is 14 residues. CDR3 DNA sequence: TGTGCCAGCTCAGTCGATTGGGGGGACTATGGCTACACCTTC. This gives the protein CASSVDWGDYGYTF.

The chain is built from TRBV27 and TRBJ1-6; 7 nucleotides line up with TRBD1. Germline lookup yields CDR1 MNHEY and CDR2 SMNVEV (reference sequence). CDR3 size: 15 residues. After removal of 2 bases from V and 10 bases from J, the junction contained 8 bases not matched to a gene. The chain's CDR3 is CASSLDFQGESPLHF. CDR3 nucleotides: TGTGCCAGCAGTTTAGACTTTCAGGGGGAGTCACCCCTCCACTTT.

This chain links TRBV27 with TRBJ2-7, with a possible D match to TRBD2 (6 bases). Trimming removed 7 bases at V and 0 bases at J, with 13 bases between. Germline V gene data show CDR1 as MNHEY and CDR2 as SMNVEV (reference sequence). The length of the CDR3 is 14 residues. In DNA, the CDR3 is TGTGCCAGCAAGGAGGGGCTAACCTCCTACGAGCAGTACTTC. Translated, it gives CASKEGLTSYEQYF.

The chain carries TRBV28 and TRBJ2-4, with D possibly being TRBD1 (5 bases). The V and J ends lost 6 bases and 5 bases respectively, with 14 bases between them. There are 14 residues in the CDR3. CDR1 is MDHEN, CDR2 SYDVKM, per germline. CDR3: CASRRGRDENIQYF. The DNA of the CDR3 is TGTGCCAGCAGAAGGGGCCGAGACGAAAACATTCAGTACTTC.